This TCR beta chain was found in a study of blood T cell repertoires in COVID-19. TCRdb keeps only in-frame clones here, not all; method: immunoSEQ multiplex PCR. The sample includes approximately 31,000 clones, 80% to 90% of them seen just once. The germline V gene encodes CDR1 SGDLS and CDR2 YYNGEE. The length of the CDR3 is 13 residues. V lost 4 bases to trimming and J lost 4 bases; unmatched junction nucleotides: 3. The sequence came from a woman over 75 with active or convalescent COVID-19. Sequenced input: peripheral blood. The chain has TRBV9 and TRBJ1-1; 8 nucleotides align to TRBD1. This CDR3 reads CASSLTGGTEAFF. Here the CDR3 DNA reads TGTGCCAGCAGCCTAACAGGGGGCACTGAAGCTTTCTTT.